These T cell receptor beta chains were read from a single sample in a study of regulatory T cells in long-lasting Graves disease. TCRdb independently ran MiXCR on the multiplex PCR reads; one entry per CDR3 protein. Seen here are about 520,000 distinct CDR3 sequences, 12% observed once, and the top ten hold approximately 9.6%. These records were also assigned to another study, of T cells in Graves' hyperthyroidism and ophthalmopathy.

The sample here was peripheral blood mononuclear cells (PBMCs), taken at new diagnosis, from a patient treated with antithyroid drugs. The receptors shown here come from a woman aged 25-40 years with Graves disease. Each CDR3 is given with its conserved first and last residue. Fields, in order: V gene, D gene, J gene, clone size, CDR3 protein, CDR3 DNA. A D gene is named only where the DNA matches it firmly. For some rows the clone size is stated as once, few or many, or as a class when expanded; others skip it.

V: TRBV28; D: .; J: TRBJ2-3; size: many; CDR3: CASMEEGNTQYF; DNA: TGTGCCAGCATGGAAGAGGGAAATACGCAGTATTTT
V: TRBV24-1; D: TRBD1; J: TRBJ2-1; size: few; CDR3: CATSGQGSNEQFF; DNA: TGTGCCACCTCTGGACAGGGATCGAATGAGCAGTTCTTC
V: TRBV6-2/TRBV6-3; D: TRBD1; J: TRBJ1-3; size: .; CDR3: CASIQGDRGPLHPGNTIYF; DNA: TGTGCCAGCATTCAGGGAGACAGGGGCCCCCTGCACCCTGGAAACACCATATATTTT
V: TRBV20-1; D: .; J: TRBJ2-7; size: .; CDR3: CSARVAAKVYEQYF; DNA: TGCAGTGCTAGGGTAGCGGCGAAGGTTTACGAGCAGTACTTC
V: TRBV20-1; D: TRBD1; J: TRBJ1-2; size: .; CDR3: CSARDSGGYGYTF; DNA: TGCAGTGCTAGAGATTCAGGGGGCTATGGCTACACCTTC
V: TRBV20-1; D: .; J: TRBJ1-3; size: many; CDR3: CSARDDGIRGNTIYF; DNA: TGCAGTGCTAGAGATGACGGGATACGGGGAAACACCATATATTTT
V: TRBV2; D: .; J: TRBJ1-4; size: many; CDR3: CASSVITTNEKLFF; DNA: TGTGCCAGCAGTGTAATCACAACTAATGAAAAACTGTTTTTT
V: TRBV12-3/TRBV12-4; D: .; J: TRBJ1-5; size: many; CDR3: CASSIGRSNQPQHF; DNA: TGTGCCAGCAGTATCGGACGTAGTAATCAGCCCCAGCATTTT
V: TRBV2; D: .; J: TRBJ2-1; size: many; CDR3: CASGQTSSYNEQFF; DNA: TGTGCCAGCGGGCAGACGAGCTCCTACAATGAGCAGTTCTTC
V: TRBV25-1; D: .; J: TRBJ2-5; size: few; CDR3: CASSELGSVGETQYF; DNA: TGTGCCAGCAGTGAACTCGGGAGTGTCGGGGAGACCCAGTACTTC
V: TRBV7-9; D: .; J: TRBJ2-3; size: .; CDR3: CASSSVPHSTYTQYF; DNA: TGTGCCAGCAGCTCCGTACCCCATAGCACATATACGCAGTATTTT
V: TRBV12-3/TRBV12-4; D: .; J: TRBJ2-7; size: many; CDR3: CASSPTTPPYEQYF; DNA: TGTGCCAGCAGTCCGACGACCCCCCCCTACGAGCAGTACTTC
V: TRBV5-1; D: TRBD2; J: TRBJ2-7; size: many; CDR3: CASSSPTSTYEQYF; DNA: TGCGCCAGCAGCTCCCCGACTAGCACCTACGAGCAGTACTTC
V: TRBV7-2; D: TRBD1; J: TRBJ1-1; size: .; CDR3: CASSYLYSGQGMNTEAFF; DNA: TGTGCCAGCAGCTACCTCTACTCGGGACAGGGGATGAACACTGAAGCTTTCTTT
V: TRBV28; D: .; J: TRBJ2-2; size: many; CDR3: CASSSTTGELFF; DNA: TGTGCCAGCAGTTCAACGACCGGGGAGCTGTTTTTT
V: TRBV7-9; D: TRBD1; J: TRBJ1-4; size: .; CDR3: CASSTGADLRGKLFF; DNA: TGTGCCAGCAGCACAGGGGCGGACCTTAGGGGGAAACTGTTTTTT
V: TRBV13; D: TRBD2; J: TRBJ2-1; size: few; CDR3: CASQIRGRLAGGSEQFF; DNA: TGTGCCAGCCAAATAAGGGGTCGGCTAGCGGGAGGATCCGAGCAGTTCTTC
V: TRBV29-1; D: .; J: TRBJ1-1; size: many; CDR3: CSVRGGKETEAFF; DNA: TGCAGCGTTCGGGGGGGGAAGGAGACTGAAGCTTTCTTT
V: TRBV6-1; D: .; J: TRBJ1-5; size: many; CDR3: CASSVQDLLYQPQHF; DNA: TGTGCCAGCAGTGTTCAGGACCTTTTGTATCAGCCCCAGCATTTT
V: TRBV27; D: .; J: TRBJ2-1; size: .; CDR3: CASTTGGSEQFF; DNA: TGTGCCAGCACCACGGGCGGTTCTGAGCAGTTCTTC
V: TRBV7-3; D: TRBD1; J: TRBJ2-1; size: many; CDR3: CASSRDRFNNEQFF; DNA: TGTGCCAGCAGCCGGGACAGGTTTAACAATGAGCAGTTCTTC
V: TRBV11-2; D: TRBD2; J: TRBJ2-1; size: .; CDR3: CASSVGGSGGHNEQFF; DNA: TGTGCCAGCAGCGTAGGAGGTAGCGGGGGCCACAATGAGCAGTTCTTC
V: TRBV6-1; D: TRBD2; J: TRBJ2-1; size: few; CDR3: CASTLAGRVNEQFF; DNA: TGTGCCAGCACCTTAGCGGGACGCGTCAATGAGCAGTTCTTC
V: TRBV7-3; D: TRBD2; J: TRBJ2-1; size: few; CDR3: CASSREVAASYNEQFF; DNA: TGTGCCAGCAGCCGGGAGGTAGCGGCCTCCTACAATGAGCAGTTCTTC
V: TRBV27; D: .; J: TRBJ2-7; size: many; CDR3: CASSGHQREQYF; DNA: TGTGCCAGCAGTGGACACCAACGTGAGCAGTACTTC
V: TRBV7-2; D: TRBD2; J: TRBJ2-3; size: .; CDR3: CASSDLAGGADTQYF; DNA: TGTGCCAGCAGCGACCTAGCGGGAGGCGCAGATACGCAGTATTTT
V: TRBV11-2; D: TRBD2; J: TRBJ2-1; size: many; CDR3: CASSRRERSYNEQFF; DNA: TGTGCCAGCAGTCGGCGGGAGAGGTCCTACAATGAGCAGTTCTTC
V: TRBV9; D: .; J: TRBJ2-3; size: many; CDR3: CASSVGGSADTQYF; DNA: TGTGCCAGCAGCGTAGGAGGGAGCGCAGATACGCAGTATTTT
V: TRBV19; D: .; J: TRBJ2-2; size: many; CDR3: CASSPFDMGTGELFF; DNA: TGTGCCAGTAGTCCCTTCGATATGGGGACCGGGGAGCTGTTTTTT
V: TRBV20-1; D: .; J: TRBJ2-1; size: few; CDR3: CSARDLGPAYNEQFF; DNA: TGCAGTGCTAGAGATCTCGGACCTGCTTACAATGAGCAGTTCTTC
V: TRBV7-3; D: TRBD2; J: TRBJ2-3; size: .; CDR3: CASSSNTGTSGRNTQYF; DNA: TGTGCCAGCAGCTCAAATACCGGGACTAGCGGGAGGAATACGCAGTATTTT
V: TRBV19; D: .; J: TRBJ2-7; size: .; CDR3: CASSISQGSPREQYF; DNA: TGTGCCAGTAGTATATCCCAGGGATCTCCTCGCGAGCAGTACTTC
V: TRBV6-5; D: TRBD2; J: TRBJ2-1; size: .; CDR3: CASSYSMALAGGPSFYNEQFF; DNA: TGTGCCAGCAGTTACTCGATGGCACTAGCGGGAGGCCCAAGCTTCTACAATGAGCAGTTCTTC
V: TRBV12-3/TRBV12-4; D: TRBD1; J: TRBJ2-5; size: .; CDR3: CASRLTGQQKETQYF; DNA: TGTGCCAGCAGGTTGACGGGACAGCAGAAAGAGACCCAGTACTTC
V: TRBV6-1; D: .; J: TRBJ1-6; size: many; CDR3: CASSEWDSTYNSPLHF; DNA: TGTGCCAGCAGTGAATGGGACTCCACCTATAATTCACCCCTCCACTTT
V: TRBV6-1; D: .; J: TRBJ1-2; size: many; CDR3: CANKAPGANYGYTF; DNA: TGTGCCAACAAGGCTCCAGGAGCTAACTATGGCTACACCTTC
V: TRBV27; D: TRBD2; J: TRBJ2-5; size: many; CDR3: CASRIAGGKETQYF; DNA: TGTGCCAGCAGAATAGCGGGAGGGAAGGAGACCCAGTACTTC
V: TRBV2; D: TRBD2; J: TRBJ2-7; size: many; CDR3: CASKRGLAIYEQYF; DNA: TGTGCCAGCAAAAGAGGACTAGCGATCTACGAGCAGTACTTC
V: TRBV9; D: TRBD2; J: TRBJ2-1; size: .; CDR3: CASSYLSGTYNEQFF; DNA: TGTGCCAGCAGTTACCTCAGCGGGACCTACAATGAGCAGTTCTTC
V: TRBV29-1; D: .; J: TRBJ2-3; size: many; CDR3: CSVVLRETDTQYF; DNA: TGCAGCGTTGTGCTACGCGAGACAGATACGCAGTATTTT
V: TRBV27; D: TRBD2; J: TRBJ2-2; size: many; CDR3: CATQELAGSITGELFF; DNA: TGTGCCACCCAAGAACTAGCGGGCTCTATCACCGGGGAGCTGTTTTTT
V: TRBV10-3; D: TRBD2; J: TRBJ2-5; size: .; CDR3: CATSGNLPQGTQYF; DNA: TGTGCCACTAGCGGGAATTTACCTCAAGGGACCCAGTACTTC